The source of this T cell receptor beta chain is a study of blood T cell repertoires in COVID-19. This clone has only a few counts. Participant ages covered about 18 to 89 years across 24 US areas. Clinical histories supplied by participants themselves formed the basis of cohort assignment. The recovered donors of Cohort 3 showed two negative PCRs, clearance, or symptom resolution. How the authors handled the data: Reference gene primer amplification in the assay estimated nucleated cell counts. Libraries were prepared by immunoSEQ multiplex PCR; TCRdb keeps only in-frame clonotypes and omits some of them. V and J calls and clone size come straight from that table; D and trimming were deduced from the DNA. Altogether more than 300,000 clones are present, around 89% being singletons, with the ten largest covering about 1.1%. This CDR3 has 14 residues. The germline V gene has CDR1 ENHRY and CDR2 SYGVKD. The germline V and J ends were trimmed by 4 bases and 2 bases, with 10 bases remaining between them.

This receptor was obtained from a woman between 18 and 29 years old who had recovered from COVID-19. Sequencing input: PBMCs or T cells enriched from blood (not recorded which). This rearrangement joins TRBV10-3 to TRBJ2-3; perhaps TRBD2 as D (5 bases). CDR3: CAISARVLTDTQYF. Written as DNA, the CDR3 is TGTGCCATCAGTGCGAGGGTACTCACAGATACGCAGTATTTT.